This T cell receptor beta chain derives from a study of T cells in narcolepsy. Overall study context: Donors had narcolepsy type 1 or type 2, or were healthy controls.

Broader study findings: Same-patient CSF and blood CD4+ T cell clonotypes included HCRT-specific and TRIB2-specific autoreactive ones. Reportedly, autoreactive clonotypes were serially detected in patients' blood but not controls'.

The assay was immunoSEQ multiplex PCR, and TCRdb's table has in-frame clones only and misses some. Of about 43,000 clones listed, more than 70% were seen once; the top ten hold around 1.3%. Note on this clone: Its cognate antigen is unknown.

What was sequenced was CD45RA- memory CD4+ T cells from PBMCs. This receptor was taken from a human donor with narcolepsy.

The chain's CDR3 is CASSPQGADYSKAFF. The DNA for the CDR3 is TGTGCCAGCAGCCCCCAGGGGGCGGATTATTCTAAAGCTTTCTTT. The V gene is TRBV5-4, the J gene TRBJ1-1, with TRBD1 identical over 8 bases. CDR3 length: 15 residues. CDR1 is SGHNT, CDR2 YYREEE, per germline (reference sequence). V was pared by 4 bases and J by 9 bases, with 14 bases of the junction left unmatched. The full variable domain, its missing parts supplied by reference TRBV5-4 and TRBJ1-1, is ETGVTQSPTHLIKTRGQQVTLRCSSQSGHNTVSWYQQALGQGPQFIFQYYREEENGRGNFPPRFSGLQFPNYSSELNVNALELDDSALYLCASSPQGADYSKAFFGQGTRLTVV.